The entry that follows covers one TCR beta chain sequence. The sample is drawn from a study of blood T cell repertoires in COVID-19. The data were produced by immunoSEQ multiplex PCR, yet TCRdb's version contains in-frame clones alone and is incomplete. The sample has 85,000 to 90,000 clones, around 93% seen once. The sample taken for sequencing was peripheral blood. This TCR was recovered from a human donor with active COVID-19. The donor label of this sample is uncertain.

The CDR3 DNA follows: TGTGCCAGCAGGACACAGGCCCAGAGCGCTGAAGCTTTCTTT. Protein sequence: CASRTQAQSAEAFF. The chain joins TRBV6-4 to TRBJ1-1; D possibly corresponds to TRBD1 (5 bases). Germline-derived CDR1 and CDR2 are MRHNA and SNTAGT. The CDR3 is made up of 14 amino acids. V was clipped by 6 bases and J by 6 bases, with 17 bases between them.